The 7 T cell receptor beta chains given below trace back to one sample, sequenced in a study of beta chain features in type 1 diabetes. Their antigen targets remain unknown. The whole isolated RNA underwent reverse transcription, so sequencing captured expressed TCRB transcripts. Libraries were prepared by immunoSEQ multiplex PCR; TCRdb keeps only in-frame clonotypes and omits some of them. The data contain approximately 260,000 clones, around 21% of them singletons. Findings and limits, study-wide: In all four CD4+ subsets, TCRB CDR3 length was significantly, moderately reduced in type 1 diabetes.

The sample was naive CD4+ T cells from blood. These receptors originate from a woman aged 40 to 50 with type 1 diabetes.

This rearrangement joins TRBV5-1 to TRBJ1-1, with D possibly matching TRBD1 (5 bases). V dropped 4 bases and J dropped 1 base, with 14 bases sitting between them. The CDR3 is made up of 15 amino acids. CDR1 is SGHRS and CDR2 is YFSETQ in the germline V gene. CDR3 nucleotides: TGCGCCAGCAGCCTGGAACACAGGCCGAACACTGAAGCTTTCTTT. This encodes CASSLEHRPNTEAFF.

The V gene is TRBV14, the J gene TRBJ1-6, with D uncertain. This CDR3 comprises 13 residues. Trimming took 2 bases from V and 6 from J, leaving 5 bases between them. From germline, CDR1 is SGHDN and CDR2 FVKESK. The CDR3 protein is CASSQRSNSPLHF. The CDR3 DNA reads as TGTGCCAGCAGCCAACGGTCTAATTCACCCCTCCACTTT.

The chain uses TRBV2 and TRBJ2-5; weak D call: TRBD1 (5 bases). The length of the CDR3 is 16 residues. V lost 5 bases and J 0 bases, leaving 16 bases between the germline ends. The germline CDR1 and CDR2 sequences are SNHLY and FYNNEI. The CDR3 reads CASSPSAGNNQETQYF. DNA of the CDR3: TGTGCCAGCAGTCCCTCGGCAGGGAACAACCAAGAGACCCAGTACTTC.

This chain joins TRBV5-1 and TRBJ2-3; 7 positions agree with TRBD1. The CDR3 sequence is 14 residues long. J gave up 3 bases and V 6 bases, and 7 bases lay outside the gene matches. From germline, CDR1 is SGHRS and CDR2 YFSETQ. DNA for the CDR3: TGCGCCAGCATGAGGGACAGAATAACAGATACGCAGTATTTT. It yields the protein CASMRDRITDTQYF.

This chain uses TRBV4-3 with TRBJ1-1; D call uncertain. Germline V lookup: CDR1 LGHNA, CDR2 YSLEER. Trimming stripped 0 bases from V and 2 bases from J, with 7 bases between. CDR3 size: 14 residues. CDR3 protein: CASSQEEGNTEAFF. CDR3 in DNA: TGCGCCAGCAGCCAAGAGGAGGGAAACACTGAAGCTTTCTTT.

This clone was counted only a few times. The gene calls are TRBV29-1 and TRBJ2-5, with a weak D call TRBD1 (6 bases). Germline CDR1 SQVTM, CDR2 ANQGSEA. CDR3 length: 11 residues. The V gene lost 4 bases and the J gene lost 5 bases, with 8 bases spanning the gap. The CDR3 spells CSVGGQETQYF. In DNA, the CDR3 is TGCAGCGTTGGGGGGCAGGAGACCCAGTACTTC. Based on the CDR3 plus reference TRBV29-1 and TRBJ2-5, the full variable domain is SAVISQKPSRDICQRGTSLTIQCQVDSQVTMMFWYRQQPGQSLTLIATANQGSEATYESGFVIDKFPISRPNLTFSTLTVSNMSPEDSSIYLCSVGGQETQYFGPGTRLLVL.

The DNA for the CDR3 is TGTGCCAGCAGCCTGACTGCGGGACAGGGGGCTTCCGAGCAGTACTTC. Amino acids: CASSLTAGQGASEQYF. The chain employs TRBV7-3 and TRBJ2-7; 12 bases match TRBD1. The CDR3 contains 16 residues. The V gene's germline CDR1 is SGHTA and CDR2 FQGTGA. The V gene end was trimmed by 5 bases and the J gene end by 6 bases; junction bases not matched to a gene: 11.